The sequence of this T cell receptor (beta chain) was determined in a study of shared clonotypes between healthy human individuals. Study details: Donor composition was a couple of women and three men, aged 18 to 49.

The study's findings and limits: Sampling included only blood; tissue repertoires likely differ. Clonotype sharing among the donors was expected to vary with sequencing depth.

To note about this clone: Its antigen is unknown.

In the original workflow: Junction-only sequences without quality scores came from ImmunoSEQ, so filtering differed. Profiled with immunoSEQ multiplex PCR; TCRdb holds only in-frame clones, not every one. V and J calls and clone size come straight from that table; D and trimming were deduced from the DNA. The sample lists some 530,000 clones, over 75% occurring once. The CDR3 is made up of 15 amino acids. CDR1 is ENHRY and CDR2 is SYGVKD in the germline V gene. The V gene lost 1 base and the J gene lost 6 bases, with 15 bases spanning the gap. Source material: PBMCs. The clonotype comes from a woman between 40 and 50 years old in good health. Some clones in this sample may be carry-over from other donors' samples. This chain uses TRBV10-3 with TRBJ1-1; a possible D gene is TRBD1 (6 bases). This CDR3 is CAISEWVRGISEAFF. Here the CDR3 DNA reads TGTGCCATCAGTGAGTGGGTAAGGGGGATCTCTGAAGCTTTCTTT.